The sequence of this T cell receptor beta chain was determined in a study of T cell repertoires in cytomegalovirus infection. About the study: Recently identified HLA-C-restricted and well-studied HLA-B-restricted CMV epitopes were used.

As concerns this clonotype: Its target is not known.

V shed 0 bases and J shed 5 bases, with 10 bases lying between them. In germline, CDR1 is MNHEY, CDR2 SVGEGT. The CDR3 spans 15 residues. Findings and limits, study-wide: Across the ex vivo response, the dominant clonotypes were HLA-C-restricted CMV-specific TCR beta clonotypes.

TCRdb independently ran MiXCR on the reads; one entry per CDR3 protein. The sample records about 500,000 distinct CDR3 sequences, about 33% being singletons. Sequenced here: cultured PBMCs, sampled from culture after CMV antigen stimulation. The sequence came from a human donor in good health (CMV status not recorded). Some clones in this sample may be carry-over from other donors' samples. The chain joins TRBV6-2 or TRBV6-3 to TRBJ2-2; the D gene is possibly TRBD2 (5 bases). DNA of the CDR3: TGTGCCAGCAGTTACTCCCTACCGGGGACCGGGGAGCTGTTTTTT. Translation: CASSYSLPGTGELFF.